This TCR beta chain is drawn from a study of T cell changes during pregnancy in multiple sclerosis. Sequenced by immunoSEQ multiplex PCR; TCRdb stores in-frame clones only, minus some. The sample holds roughly 32,000 clones, 85% to 90% seen once. The V and J ends lost 4 bases and 4 bases respectively, with 18 bases between them. Germline V gene data show CDR1 as SQVTM and CDR2 as ANQGSEA. The CDR3 covers 15 residues. Specimen: CD8+ T cells from peripheral blood mononuclear cells, collected in the third trimester of pregnancy. V is TRBV29-1 and J is TRBJ2-3; TRBD1 might be the D (6 bases). The clonotype originates from a female donor with multiple sclerosis, enrolled in a pregnancy study. The chain's CDR3 is CSVAGSGTTPDTQYF. For the CDR3, the DNA is TGCAGCGTTGCAGGGTCCGGGACAACGCCAGATACGCAGTATTTT.